This record concerns one T cell receptor beta chain sequence. Its antigen is unknown. This sample was taken from a study of cytomegalovirus exposure and HLA in healthy donors. Whole-study results and caveats: CMV serostatus was the sole immune exposure data available. Segments of the TCR beta V type were, in most cases, productive about 87% or about 30% of the time in an earlier analysis. Researchers reported in a later analysis that common viral pathogens appeared linked to several top clusters.

Primers: 60 Vbeta forward and 13 Jbeta reverse. Sequenced by immunoSEQ multiplex PCR; TCRdb stores in-frame clones only, minus some. The profile covers tens of thousands of clones, with around 68% appearing a single time and 10% to 11% taken by the ten largest. The ends lost 0 bases at V and 2 bases at J; junction bases unmatched: 12. CDR3 length equals 18 residues. This chain joins TRBV23-1 and TRBJ2-5; 7 nucleotides align to TRBD1. TRBV23-1 is classed as an ORF, of uncertain function. This TCR came from a woman in her 30s in good health and CMV-seronegative. The sample comprised PBMCs. The CDR3 sequence: CASSQSRVGRGYQETQYF. CDR3 sequence (DNA): TGCGCCAGCAGTCAATCGAGGGTGGGCAGGGGGTATCAAGAGACCCAGTACTTC.